This is a list of T cell receptor beta chains from one sample in a study of OX40 agonist ivuxolimab in advanced cancers. Libraries were prepared by immunoSEQ multiplex PCR; TCRdb keeps only in-frame clonotypes and omits some of them. The sample consists of about 33,000 clones, approximately 84% of them appearing once. The starting material was CD4+ or CD8+ T cells sorted from blood, obtained in a trial of the OX40 agonist ivuxolimab. Receptors were obtained from an adult with an advanced solid tumor such as melanoma, head and neck, liver or kidney cancer. Both conserved end residues are part of each CDR3. The order of the fields is J gene, V gene, CDR3 length, D gene, clone size, CDR3 protein, CDR3 DNA. D genes are given only for firm matches. Rows may omit the clone size; those that give it use once, few, many or a size class.

TRBJ2-3 TRBV11-1 15 NA NA CASSFGSFGTDTQYF TGTGCCAGCAGCTTCGGGAGCTTTGGCACAGATACGCAGTATTTT
TRBJ1-2 TRBV29-1 17 TRBD1 once CSVEGRQGAPPNYGYTF TGCAGCGTTGAAGGGCGACAGGGGGCCCCTCCTAACTATGGCTACACCTTC
TRBJ1-3 TRBV21-1 13 NA NA CASTESHGNTIYF TGTGCCAGCACAGAATCGCACGGAAACACCATATATTTT
TRBJ2-6 TRBV11-2 17 TRBD1 NA CASSPRDRVSGANVLTF TGTGCCAGCAGCCCCCGGGACAGGGTCTCCGGGGCCAACGTCCTGACTTTC
TRBJ2-5 TRBV11-2 15 NA few CASSLGSDSWETQYF TGTGCCAGCAGCTTAGGGTCGGACTCATGGGAGACCCAGTACTTC
TRBJ1-4 TRBV4-1 15 TRBD1 once CASSQDRQGTEKLFF TGCGCCAGCAGCCAAGATCGACAGGGGACTGAAAAACTGTTTTTT
TRBJ2-2 TRBV25-1 15 NA few CASSDTDINTGELFF TGTGCCAGCAGTGACACAGACATAAACACCGGGGAGCTGTTTTTT
TRBJ1-1 TRBV7-3 11 NA NA CASSFGVLPFF TGTGCCAGCAGCTTCGGAGTCCTGCCTTTCTTT
TRBJ1-4 TRBV5-5 18 NA NA CASSKYGDPRSTNEKLFF TGTGCCAGCAGCAAATACGGCGACCCGCGATCAACTAATGAAAAACTGTTTTTT
TRBJ2-3 TRBV7-9 18 NA NA CASSLPSGGEGITDTQYF TGTGCCAGCAGCTTGCCCTCGGGCGGGGAAGGAATTACAGATACGCAGTATTTT
TRBJ1-1 TRBV28 14 NA NA CASSLPRDLGRAFF TGTGCCAGCAGTTTACCTCGGGATCTGGGTCGGGCTTTCTTT
TRBJ2-7 TRBV9 15 NA NA CASSPEGSGPYEQYF TGTGCCAGCAGCCCTGAAGGGAGCGGCCCCTACGAGCAGTACTTC
TRBJ2-2 TRBV5-6 14 NA NA CASRLGSNTGELFF TGTGCCAGCAGACTCGGGAGTAACACCGGGGAGCTGTTTTTT
TRBJ2-1 TRBV5-6 15 TRBD2 NA CASTTPAGNNNEQFF TGTGCCAGCACCACCCCAGCGGGAAATAACAATGAGCAGTTCTTC
TRBJ2-1 TRBV7-8 17 TRBD2 NA CASRPRLAGNSYNEQFF TGTGCCAGCAGACCCCGACTAGCGGGAAACTCCTACAATGAGCAGTTCTTC
TRBJ2-7 TRBV27 14 NA NA CASSLRGRSGEQYF TGTGCCAGCAGTTTACGTGGGAGATCGGGCGAGCAGTACTTC
TRBJ2-1 TRBV30 12 NA NA CAWSGDRNEQFF TGTGCCTGGTCGGGGGACAGAAATGAGCAGTTCTTC
TRBJ2-3 TRBV27 14 NA many CASSIATAGDTQYF TGTGCCAGCAGTATCGCGACAGCTGGAGATACGCAGTATTTT
TRBJ2-1 TRBV10-2 15 TRBD2 few CASSPGLADYNEQFF TGCGCCAGCAGTCCGGGACTAGCAGACTACAATGAGCAGTTCTTC
TRBJ2-5 TRBV4-1 13 NA NA CASSQVGEETQYF TGCGCCAGCAGCCAAGTGGGAGAAGAGACCCAGTACTTC
TRBJ2-3 TRBV9 15 NA NA CASSDPLADTDTQYF TGTGCCAGCAGCGACCCCTTAGCTGACACAGATACGCAGTATTTT
TRBJ2-3 TRBV27 13 NA NA CASSFVGPDTQYF TGTGCCAGCAGTTTCGTGGGCCCAGATACGCAGTATTTT
TRBJ1-2 TRBV9 12 NA NA CASSASAYGYTF TGTGCCAGCAGCGCCTCAGCCTATGGCTACACCTTC
TRBJ2-1 TRBV7-2 11 NA once CASSPYNEQFF TGTGCCAGCAGCCCTTACAATGAGCAGTTCTTC
TRBJ2-1 TRBV5-1 14 TRBD2 NA CASSLDWEGNEQFF TGCGCCAGCAGCTTGGACTGGGAGGGCAATGAGCAGTTCTTC
TRBJ1-5 TRBV7-2 13 NA few CASSFYANQPQHF TGTGCCAGCAGCTTTTATGCGAATCAGCCCCAGCATTTT
TRBJ2-2 TRBV4-3 14 NA NA CASSHHRATGELFF TGCGCCAGCAGCCATCACAGGGCCACCGGGGAGCTGTTTTTT
TRBJ1-5 TRBV15 17 NA NA CATSLEGRDGDNQPQHF TGTGCCACCAGCTTAGAAGGGAGGGACGGGGACAATCAGCCCCAGCATTTT
TRBJ2-1 TRBV6-5 16 TRBD1 NA CASSYSGRGSYNEQFF TGTGCCAGCAGTTACTCGGGCAGGGGGTCCTACAATGAGCAGTTCTTC
TRBJ2-7 TRBV7-8 14 NA NA CASSWKHSRYEQYF TGTGCCAGCAGCTGGAAACACTCCCGCTACGAGCAGTACTTC
TRBJ2-6 TRBV6-1 15 NA NA CASSGSQGTANVLTF TGTGCCAGCAGTGGAAGTCAGGGGACGGCCAACGTCCTGACTTTC
TRBJ2-7 TRBV4-3 16 TRBD1 few CASSQSQGVPSYEQYF TGCGCCAGCAGCCAATCGCAGGGGGTACCCTCCTACGAGCAGTACTTC
TRBJ1-2 TRBV2 16 NA few CASSDPQIRRVYGYTF TGTGCCAGCAGTGATCCCCAAATTCGGAGAGTCTATGGCTACACCTTC
TRBJ2-1 TRBV27 18 TRBD2 once CASSLFLASGKVNNEQFF TGTGCCAGCAGTTTATTCTTGGCTAGCGGGAAAGTAAACAATGAGCAGTTCTTC
TRBJ1-5 TRBV25-1 16 TRBD1 medium-sized CASTTQGQDLNQPQHF TGTGCCAGCACGACCCAAGGACAGGACCTTAATCAGCCCCAGCATTTT
TRBJ1-2 TRBV6-1 19 TRBD1 NA CASSDFTESAGTGGNGYTF TGTGCCAGCAGTGACTTCACAGAATCAGCGGGGACAGGGGGCAATGGCTACACCTTC
TRBJ1-2 TRBV7-2 15 TRBD1 NA CASSLAVGGNYGYTF TGTGCCAGCAGCCTAGCGGTAGGGGGCAACTATGGCTACACCTTC
TRBJ2-1 TRBV6-1 18 TRBD2 NA CASSGGLAGLSSYNEQFF TGTGCCAGCAGTGGCGGACTAGCGGGGTTGAGCTCCTACAATGAGCAGTTCTTC
TRBJ2-2 TRBV6-5 14 NA NA CASSTGTHTGELFF TGTGCCAGCAGTACCGGGACTCATACCGGGGAGCTGTTTTTT
TRBJ2-7 TRBV4-3 15 TRBD2 NA CASSLIAGGGSEQYF TGCGCCAGCAGCCTCATAGCGGGAGGAGGATCCGAGCAGTACTTC
TRBJ2-1 TRBV5-1 13 NA NA CASSLTGGNEQFF TGCGCCAGCAGCTTAACAGGCGGAAATGAGCAGTTCTTC
TRBJ2-1 TRBV4-1 17 TRBD2 once CASSWGPGLAGGDEQFF TGCGCCAGCAGCTGGGGCCCGGGACTAGCGGGAGGAGATGAGCAGTTCTTC